One sample yielded the 4 T cell receptor beta chains listed below, sequenced in a study of T cell responses to AZD1222 COVID-19 vaccine. Assay: immunoSEQ multiplex PCR; the TCRdb copy retains only in-frame clones and omits some. Among roughly 150,000 clones, 75% to 90% were seen once, and the ten largest hold 4.7%. Sequencing was performed on peripheral blood, taken on day 0 of AZD1222 vaccination. The receptors originated from an adult in good health.

For this clone: At one end the junction does not follow the germline gene, possibly because of a read error. This chain links TRBV30 with TRBJ2-7; D is unclear. Germline CDR1 GTSNPN, CDR2 SVGIG (reference sequence). CDR3 size: 14 residues. CDR3 amino acids: CAWSATLGSSSKSF. CDR3 bases: TGTGCCTGGAGTGCAACCCTGGGGTCTTCCTCTAAGAGTTTC.

This CDR3 reads CASSQGTSRGYEQYF. Written as DNA, the CDR3 is TGTGCCAGCAGCCAAGGGACTAGCAGGGGGTACGAGCAGTACTTC. This chain uses TRBV3-1 (or the pseudogene TRBV3-2) with TRBJ2-7, with D tentatively TRBD2 (8 bases). Trimming pared 1 base from V and 4 bases from J, leaving 14 bases between. Germline CDR1 LGHDT, CDR2 YNNKEL (reference sequence). The CDR3 has 15 amino acids.

The chain couples TRBV5-1 to TRBJ2-5; possible D gene TRBD1, 6 bases. Germline CDR1 is SGHRS and CDR2 is YFSETQ. The V end lost 0 bases, the J end lost 5 bases, and 17 bases lay between the germline ends. The CDR3 extends over 16 amino acids. The CDR3 bases are TGCGCCAGCAGCTTGGGTCAGGGGTACGTCGGGGAGACCCAGTACTTC. It translates to CASSLGQGYVGETQYF. The whole variable domain, remainder taken from reference TRBV5-1 and TRBJ2-5, is KAGVTQTPRYLIKTRGQQVTLSCSPISGHRSVSWYQQTPGQGLQFLFEYFSETQRNKGNFPGRFSGRQFSNSRSEMNVSTLELGDSALYLCASSLGQGYVGETQYFGPGTRLLVL.

In regard to this clone: One end of the junction is discordant with germline, which a read error may explain. The chain uses TRBV28 and TRBJ1-1; D gene ambiguous. The CDR3 spans 12 residues. Germline lookup yields CDR1 MDHEN and CDR2 SYDVKM. CDR3 sequence: CASSPLKTEAFF. Written as DNA, the CDR3 is TGTGCCAGCAGTCCCCTGAAGACTGAAGCTTTCTTT.